This T cell receptor beta chain was recorded in a study of blood T cells in healthy people across ages. The CDR3 runs to 12 residues. CDR1 and CDR2 from the germline V gene are SGHTA and FQGNSA. Trimming shortened V by 5 bases and J by 5 bases, and 9 bases separated the two germline ends. Then a second PCR, running roughly 6 to 12 cycles, was carried out with a sample-barcoded 5' primer and a J-beta primer mix. MiXCR, applied by TCRdb to the 5' RACE reads, yields one record per CDR3 protein. The sample contains approximately 1.5 million distinct CDR3 sequences, roughly 30% of which appear only once. The sequencing input was blood. V is TRBV7-2 and J is TRBJ2-5; D gene uncertain. This receptor was obtained from a woman aged 30 to 39 in good health. The CDR3 nucleotides are TGTGCCAGCAGCCCCTCCGATGAGACCCAGTACTTC. Its translation is CASSPSDETQYF.